A selection of T cell receptor beta chains follows, all from one sample in a study of cytomegalovirus exposure and HLA in healthy donors. Some clones are missing from TCRdb's copy, which holds only in-frame ones; the method was immunoSEQ multiplex PCR. The table has around 200,000 clones, about 80% seen once; the top ten hold 0.6% to 0.7%. The sample comprised PBMCs. All receptors derive from a boy under 18 in good health and CMV-seronegative. CDR3s include the opening cysteine and the closing phenylalanine or tryptophan.

V gene,J gene,CDR3 protein
TRBV30,TRBJ1-3,CAWAPPGYGNTIYF
TRBV6-5,TRBJ2-2,CASSYSVAGDTGELFF
TRBV11-2,TRBJ1-2,CASSSLLRGRSYTF
TRBV11-2,TRBJ2-7,CASSLESRAAYEQYF
TRBV6-6,TRBJ1-5,CASSYARDRGNQPQHF
TRBV11-2,TRBJ1-5,CASSLGGSGLSNQPQHF
TRBV13,TRBJ1-1,CASSFLGQRTEAFF
TRBV29-1,NA,CSVYEDRAAYEQYF
TRBV30,TRBJ1-1,CAWKLRVSGEAFF
TRBV12-5,TRBJ1-4,CASGGGSTNEKLFF
TRBV5-1,TRBJ2-6,CASSLSGSSGANVLTF
TRBV19,TRBJ2-3,CASSRLASSTDTQYF
TRBV18,TRBJ1-6,CASSDKSYNSPLHF
TRBV5-4,TRBJ1-1,CASSIDRNTEAFF
TRBV9,TRBJ2-1,CASSVAANVAGSSYNEQFF
TRBV6-4,TRBJ1-6,CASSDSSSSPLHF
TRBV7-8,TRBJ1-1,CASSLGWGGNTEAFF
TRBV25-1,TRBJ1-2,CASSDHGGPNGYTF
TRBV19,TRBJ2-3,CASSTLRLAGGPKDTQYF
TRBV9,TRBJ2-2,CASSASGGWDSGELFF
TRBV19,TRBJ2-7,CASSSGGQGAIYEQYF
TRBV6-1,TRBJ1-2,CASSPSQGVSGYTF
TRBV7-2,TRBJ1-5,CASSPTGTHHQPQHF
TRBV9,TRBJ2-3,CASSVARTPSTDTQYF
TRBV29-1,TRBJ1-4,CSVEDLGSLNEKLFF
TRBV28,TRBJ1-5,CASSLRQLFNQPQHF